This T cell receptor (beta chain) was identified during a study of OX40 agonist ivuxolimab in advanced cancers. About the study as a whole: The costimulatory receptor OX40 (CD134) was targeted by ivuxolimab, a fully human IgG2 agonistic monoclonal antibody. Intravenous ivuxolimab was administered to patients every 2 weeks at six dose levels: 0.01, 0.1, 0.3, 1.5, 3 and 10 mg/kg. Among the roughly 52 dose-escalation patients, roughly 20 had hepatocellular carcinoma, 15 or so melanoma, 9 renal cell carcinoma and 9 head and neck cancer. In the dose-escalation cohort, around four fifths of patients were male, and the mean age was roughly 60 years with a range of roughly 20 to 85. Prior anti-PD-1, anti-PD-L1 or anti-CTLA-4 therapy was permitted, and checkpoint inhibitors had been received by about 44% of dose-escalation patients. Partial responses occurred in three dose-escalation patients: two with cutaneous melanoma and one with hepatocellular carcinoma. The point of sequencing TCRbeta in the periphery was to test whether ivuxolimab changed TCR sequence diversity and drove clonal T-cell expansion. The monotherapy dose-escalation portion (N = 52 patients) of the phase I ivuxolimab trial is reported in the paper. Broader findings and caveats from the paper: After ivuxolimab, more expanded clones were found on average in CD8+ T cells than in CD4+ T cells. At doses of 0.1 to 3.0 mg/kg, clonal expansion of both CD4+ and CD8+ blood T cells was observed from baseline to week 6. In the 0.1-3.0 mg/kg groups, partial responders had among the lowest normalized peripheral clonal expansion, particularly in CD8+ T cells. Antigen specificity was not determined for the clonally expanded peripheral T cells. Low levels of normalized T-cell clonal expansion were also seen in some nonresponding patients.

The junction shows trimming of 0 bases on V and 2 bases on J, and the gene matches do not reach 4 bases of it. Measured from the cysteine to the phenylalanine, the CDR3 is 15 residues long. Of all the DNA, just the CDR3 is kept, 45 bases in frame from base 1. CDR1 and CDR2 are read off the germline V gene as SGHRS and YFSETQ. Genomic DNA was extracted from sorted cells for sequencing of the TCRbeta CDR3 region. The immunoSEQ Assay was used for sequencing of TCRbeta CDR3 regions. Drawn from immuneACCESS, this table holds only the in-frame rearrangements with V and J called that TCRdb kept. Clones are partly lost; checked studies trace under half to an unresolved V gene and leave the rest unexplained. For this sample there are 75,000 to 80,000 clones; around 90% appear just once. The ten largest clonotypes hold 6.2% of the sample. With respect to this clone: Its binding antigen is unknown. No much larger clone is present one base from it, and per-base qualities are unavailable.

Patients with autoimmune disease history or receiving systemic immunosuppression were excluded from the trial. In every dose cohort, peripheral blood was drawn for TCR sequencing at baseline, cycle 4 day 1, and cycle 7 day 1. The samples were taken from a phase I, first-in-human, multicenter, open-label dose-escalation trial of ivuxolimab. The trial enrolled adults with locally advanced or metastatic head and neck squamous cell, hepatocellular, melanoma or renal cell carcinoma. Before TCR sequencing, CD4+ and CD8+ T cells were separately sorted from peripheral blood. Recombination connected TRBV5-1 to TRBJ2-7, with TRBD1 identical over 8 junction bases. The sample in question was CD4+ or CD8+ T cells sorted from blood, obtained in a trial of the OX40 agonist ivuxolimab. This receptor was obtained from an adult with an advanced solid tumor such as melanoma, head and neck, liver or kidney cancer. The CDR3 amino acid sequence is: CASSLGQGFTYEQYF. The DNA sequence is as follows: TGCGCCAGCAGCTTGGGACAGGGGTTCACCTACGAGCAGTACTTC.